Shown below are 9 T cell receptor beta chains from a single sample sequenced in a study of PD-1 blockade in mismatch repair-deficient tumors. Assay: immunoSEQ multiplex PCR; the TCRdb copy retains only in-frame clones and omits some. This table holds 49,000 or so clones, around 85% found once. The sequenced sample was peripheral blood, obtained roughly 20 weeks after starting pembrolizumab. These receptors all come from an adult with mismatch repair-deficient cancer.

The rearrangement links TRBV7-9 to TRBJ2-1, with D unclear. V shed 4 bases and J shed 0 bases, with 13 bases lying between them. The V gene's germline CDR1 is SEHNR and CDR2 FQNEAQ (reference sequence). This CDR3 has 16 residues. The CDR3, as DNA: TGTGCCAGCAGCTCCAGCACTACGCGCTCCTACAATGAGCAGTTCTTC. Translation gives CASSSSTTRSYNEQFF. The full variable domain, with the rest looked up from reference TRBV7-9 and TRBJ2-1, is DTGVSQNPRHKITKRGQNVTFRCDPISEHNRLYWYRQTLGQGPEFLTYFQNEAQLEKSRLLSDRFSAERPKGSFSTLEIQRTEQGDSAMYLCASSSSTTRSYNEQFFGPGTRLTVL.

As for this clone: Relative to the germline gene, one junction end is altered; a read error may explain this. This chain connects TRBV7-7 to TRBJ2-2, with unresolved D. Germline assignment: CDR1 SSHAT and CDR2 FNYEAQ (reference sequence). The CDR3 length is 13 residues. The CDR3 nucleotides read TGTGCTAGCAGCTTTGGGCACACCGGGGAGCTGTTTTTT. This sequence encodes CASSFGHTGELFF.

The rearrangement links TRBV27 to TRBJ2-6; 7 nucleotides match TRBD1. The germline V gene has CDR1 MNHEY and CDR2 SMNVEV (reference sequence). There are 16 residues in the CDR3. Trimming took 5 bases from V and 1 from J; bases not matched to a gene: 5. Here the CDR3 reads CASSTWTGSGANVLTF. The CDR3 DNA sequence: TGTGCCAGCAGTACCTGGACAGGTTCTGGGGCCAACGTCCTGACTTTC.

The J gene is TRBJ2-7, the V gene TRBV9; maybe TRBD1 (6 bases). Trimming removed 1 base at V and 0 bases at J, with 14 bases between. Germline lookup yields CDR1 SGDLS and CDR2 YYNGEE. This CDR3 contains 16 residues. The DNA for the CDR3 is TGTGCCAGCAGCGTATCTGCCGGGACAAACTCCTACGAGCAGTACTTC. Encoded protein: CASSVSAGTNSYEQYF. The whole variable domain, filled in from reference TRBV9 and TRBJ2-7, reads DSGVTQTPKHLITATGQRVTLRCSPRSGDLSVYWYQQSLDQGLQFLIQYYNGEERAKGNILERFSAQQFPDLHSELNLSSLELGDSALYFCASSVSAGTNSYEQYFGPGTRLTVT.

The chain has TRBV18 and TRBJ1-3, with 9 bases identical to TRBD1. The CDR3 contains 15 residues. Per germline, CDR1 KGHSH and CDR2 LQKENI. The junction had 1 base not matched to a gene; V was cut back by 2 bases and J by 2 bases. The CDR3 here is CASSPGQGPGNTIYF. The CDR3 DNA sequence: TGTGCCAGCTCACCAGGACAGGGGCCTGGAAACACCATATATTTT.

Comment on this clone: Other nucleotide sequences from this sample produce the same CDR3. The chain links TRBV6-5 to TRBJ2-1, with D hard to call. V shed 6 bases and J shed 4 bases, with 4 bases lying between them. The CDR3 has 11 residues. The germline CDR1 and CDR2 sequences are MNHEY and SVGAGI. DNA for the CDR3: TGTGCCAGCAGCCAGTACAATGAGCAGTTCTTC. Protein sequence: CASSQYNEQFF.

The chain couples TRBV11-2 to TRBJ1-2; TRBD1 agrees at 11 bases. The V gene's germline CDR1 is SGHAT and CDR2 FQNNGV. J lost 7 bases, V lost 5 bases, and 6 bases had no gene match. CDR3 length equals 14 residues. The CDR3, as DNA: TGTGCCAGCAGCGTAGGACAGGGGGCTGGTGGCTACACCTTC. Its translation: CASSVGQGAGGYTF.

The V gene is TRBV4-2, the J gene TRBJ1-3; D is undetermined. The CDR3 totals 15 residues. Trimming removed 3 bases at V and 0 bases at J, with 9 bases between. Germline CDR1 reads LGHNA; CDR2 reads YNFKEQ. The CDR3 DNA reads TGTGCCAGCAGCCAGGACGTAAGCTCTGGAAACACCATATATTTT. It specifies CASSQDVSSGNTIYF.

The chain has TRBV30 and TRBJ2-3; tentatively, D is TRBD2 (6 bases). Trimming took off 2 bases at V and 5 bases at J, with 23 bases between the two ends. CDR3 length equals 17 residues. Germline V CDR1 and CDR2: GTSNPN, SVGIG (reference sequence). This CDR3 reads CAWSTAPGAGKKDTQYF. The CDR3 nucleotides read TGTGCCTGGAGTACGGCCCCTGGGGCGGGGAAAAAAGATACGCAGTATTTT.